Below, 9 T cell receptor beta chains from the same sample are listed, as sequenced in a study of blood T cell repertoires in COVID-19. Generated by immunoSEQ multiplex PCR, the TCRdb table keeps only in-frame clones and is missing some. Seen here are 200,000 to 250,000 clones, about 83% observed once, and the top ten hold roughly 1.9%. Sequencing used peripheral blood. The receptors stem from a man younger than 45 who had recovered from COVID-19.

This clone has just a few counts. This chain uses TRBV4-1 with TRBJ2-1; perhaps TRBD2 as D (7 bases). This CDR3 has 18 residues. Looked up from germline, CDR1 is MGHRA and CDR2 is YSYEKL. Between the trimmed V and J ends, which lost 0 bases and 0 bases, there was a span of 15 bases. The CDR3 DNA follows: TGCGCCAGCAGCCAAGAGGCGGGGGCCTCGAGCTCCTACAATGAGCAGTTCTTC. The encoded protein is CASSQEAGASSSYNEQFF.

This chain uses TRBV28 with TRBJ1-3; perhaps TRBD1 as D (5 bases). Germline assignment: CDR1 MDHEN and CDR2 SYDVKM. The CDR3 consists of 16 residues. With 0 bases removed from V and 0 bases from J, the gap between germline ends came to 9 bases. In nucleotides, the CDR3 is TGTGCCAGCAGTTTATGGGAGGGGAGCTCTGGAAACACCATATATTTT. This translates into CASSLWEGSSGNTIYF.

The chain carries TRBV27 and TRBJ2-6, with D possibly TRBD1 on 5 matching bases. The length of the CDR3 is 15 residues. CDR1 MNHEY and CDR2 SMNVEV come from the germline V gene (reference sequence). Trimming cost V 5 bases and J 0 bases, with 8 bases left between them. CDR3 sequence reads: CASSVQGSGANVLTF. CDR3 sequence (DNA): TGTGCCAGCAGTGTCCAGGGCTCTGGGGCCAACGTCCTGACTTTC.

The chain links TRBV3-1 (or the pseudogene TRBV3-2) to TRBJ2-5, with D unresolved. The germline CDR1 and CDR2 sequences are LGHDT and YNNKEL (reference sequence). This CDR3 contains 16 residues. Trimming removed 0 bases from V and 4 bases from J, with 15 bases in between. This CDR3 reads CASSQDVATAAETQYF. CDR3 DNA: TGTGCCAGCAGCCAAGACGTGGCCACCGCCGCAGAGACCCAGTACTTC.

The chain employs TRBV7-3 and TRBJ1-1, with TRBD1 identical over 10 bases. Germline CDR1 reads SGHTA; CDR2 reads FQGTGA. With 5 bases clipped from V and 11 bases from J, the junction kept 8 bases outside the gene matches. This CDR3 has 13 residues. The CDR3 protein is CASSPRRQGAAFF. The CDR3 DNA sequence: TGTGCCAGCAGCCCGCGGCGACAGGGGGCGGCTTTCTTT.

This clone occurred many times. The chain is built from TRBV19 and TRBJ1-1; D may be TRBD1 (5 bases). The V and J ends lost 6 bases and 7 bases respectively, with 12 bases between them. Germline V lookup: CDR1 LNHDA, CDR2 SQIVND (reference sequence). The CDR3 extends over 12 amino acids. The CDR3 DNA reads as TGTGCCAGTAGCCCAACGGGGGGTGAAGCTTTCTTT. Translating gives CASSPTGGEAFF.

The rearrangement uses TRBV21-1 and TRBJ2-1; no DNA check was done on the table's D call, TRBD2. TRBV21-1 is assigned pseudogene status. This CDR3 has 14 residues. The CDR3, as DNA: TGTGCCAGCAGCACTTACCGGGGGAGGAATGAGCAGTTCTTC. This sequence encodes CASSTYRGRNEQFF.

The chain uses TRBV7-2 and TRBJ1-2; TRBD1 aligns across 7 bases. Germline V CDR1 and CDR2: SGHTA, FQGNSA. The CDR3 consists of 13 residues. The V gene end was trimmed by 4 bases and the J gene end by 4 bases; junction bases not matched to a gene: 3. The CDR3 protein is CASSSRGLYGYTF. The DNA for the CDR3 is TGTGCCAGCAGCTCTAGGGGGCTCTATGGCTACACCTTC.

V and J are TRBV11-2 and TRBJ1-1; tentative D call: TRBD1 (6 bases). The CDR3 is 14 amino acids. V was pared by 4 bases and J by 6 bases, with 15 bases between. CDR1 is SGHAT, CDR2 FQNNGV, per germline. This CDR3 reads CASSSLQGSAEAFF. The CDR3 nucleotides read TGTGCCAGCAGCTCGCTACAGGGAAGCGCTGAAGCTTTCTTT. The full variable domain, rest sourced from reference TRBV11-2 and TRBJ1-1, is EAGVAQSPRYKIIEKRQSVAFWCNPISGHATLYWYQQILGQGPKLLIQFQNNGVVDDSQLPKDRFSAERLKGVDSTLKIQPAKLEDSAVYLCASSSLQGSAEAFFGQGTRLTVV.